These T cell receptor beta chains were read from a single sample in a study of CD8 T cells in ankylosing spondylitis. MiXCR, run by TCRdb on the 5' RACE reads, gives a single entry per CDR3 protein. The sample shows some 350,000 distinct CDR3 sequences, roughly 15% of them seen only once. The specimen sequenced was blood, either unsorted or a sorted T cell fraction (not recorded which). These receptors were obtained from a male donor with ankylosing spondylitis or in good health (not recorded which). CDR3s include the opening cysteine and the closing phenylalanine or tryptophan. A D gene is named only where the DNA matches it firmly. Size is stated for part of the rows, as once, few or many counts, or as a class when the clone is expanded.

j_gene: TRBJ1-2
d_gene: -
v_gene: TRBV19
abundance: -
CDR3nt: TGTGCCAGTAGTATTGGATGGGGCTACACCTTC
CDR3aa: CASSIGWGYTF

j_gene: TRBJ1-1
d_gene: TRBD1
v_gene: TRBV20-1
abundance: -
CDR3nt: TGCAGTGCTCCGGACAGGGGGCGTCGACACACTGAAGCTTTCTTT
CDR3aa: CSAPDRGRRHTEAFF

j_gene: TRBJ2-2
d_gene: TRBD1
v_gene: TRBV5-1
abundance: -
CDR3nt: TGCGCCAGCAGCCAGACAGGGGACGCGAACACCGGGGAGCTGTTTTTT
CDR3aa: CASSQTGDANTGELFF

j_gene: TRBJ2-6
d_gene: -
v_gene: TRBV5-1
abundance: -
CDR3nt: TGCGCCAGCAGCTTGGGAGGTAGCGGAGCCTCTGGGGCCAACGTCCTGACTTTC
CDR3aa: CASSLGGSGASGANVLTF

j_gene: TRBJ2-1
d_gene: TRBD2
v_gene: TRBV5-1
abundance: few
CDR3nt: TGCGCCAGCAATCCGGGCCCGGGGGCAATAGCGGGAGAAAGTTGGGGTGAGCAGTTCTTC
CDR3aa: CASNPGPGAIAGESWGEQFF

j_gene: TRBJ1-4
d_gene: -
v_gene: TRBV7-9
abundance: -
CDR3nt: TGTGCCAGCAGCTTGGGCTCCGGGAATGAAAAACTGTTTTTT
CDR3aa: CASSLGSGNEKLFF

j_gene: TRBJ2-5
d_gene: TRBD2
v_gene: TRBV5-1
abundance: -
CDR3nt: TGCGCCAGCAGTTCAGGTGTAGAAGCGGGGCCGGCCCAAGAGACCCAGTACTTC
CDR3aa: CASSSGVEAGPAQETQYF

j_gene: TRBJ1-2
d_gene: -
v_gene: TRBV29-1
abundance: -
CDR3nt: TGCAGCGCGGAGGCCCCAGGGGACTATGGCTACACCTTC
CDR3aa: CSAEAPGDYGYTF

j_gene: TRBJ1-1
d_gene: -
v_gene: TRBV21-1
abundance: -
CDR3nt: TGTGCCAGCAGCAAAGCGAAAACAGTAGTGAACACTGAAGCTTTCTTT
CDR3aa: CASSKAKTVVNTEAFF

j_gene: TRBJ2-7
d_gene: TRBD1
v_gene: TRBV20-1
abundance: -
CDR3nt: TGCAGTGCTAGCCACGGGAACAGGGGATACGAGCAGTACTTC
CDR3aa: CSASHGNRGYEQYF

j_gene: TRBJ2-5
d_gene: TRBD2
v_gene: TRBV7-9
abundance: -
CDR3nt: TGTGCCAGCAGCCTTACTAGCGGGGGGTACCAAGAGACCCAGTACTTC
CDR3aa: CASSLTSGGYQETQYF

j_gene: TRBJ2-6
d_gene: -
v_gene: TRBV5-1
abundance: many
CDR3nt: TGCGCCAGCAGCCAAGCAGGGGCCGGGGCCAACGTCCTGACTTTC
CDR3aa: CASSQAGAGANVLTF

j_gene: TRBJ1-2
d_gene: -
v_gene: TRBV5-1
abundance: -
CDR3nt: TGCGCCAGCAGCTCGGAAGCGGGACTGGGCTATGGCTACACCTTC
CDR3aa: CASSSEAGLGYGYTF

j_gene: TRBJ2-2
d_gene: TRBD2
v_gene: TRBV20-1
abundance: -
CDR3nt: TGCAGTGCTAGACCCTTGAGCGGGGGATTCGGGGAGCTGTTTTTT
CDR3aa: CSARPLSGGFGELFF

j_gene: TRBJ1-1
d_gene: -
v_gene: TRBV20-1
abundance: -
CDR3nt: TGCAGTGCTAGGGGCCCTATGAACACTGAAGCTTTCTTT
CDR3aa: CSARGPMNTEAFF

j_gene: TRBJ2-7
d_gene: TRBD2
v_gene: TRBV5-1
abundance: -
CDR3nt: TGCGCCAGCAGCCCGGGACTAGCGGGAAGCTACGAGCAGTACTTC
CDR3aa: CASSPGLAGSYEQYF

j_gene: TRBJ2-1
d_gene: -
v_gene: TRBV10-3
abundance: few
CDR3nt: TGTGCCATCAGTGAGGTAGGCCTAGAGGATGAGCAGTTCTTC
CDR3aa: CAISEVGLEDEQFF

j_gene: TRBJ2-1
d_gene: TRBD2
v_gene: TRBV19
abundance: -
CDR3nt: TGTGCCAGTAGTAGCCAGCGGGGGAGGAATGAGCAGTTCTTC
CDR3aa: CASSSQRGRNEQFF

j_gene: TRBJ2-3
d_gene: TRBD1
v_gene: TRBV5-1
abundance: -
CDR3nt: TGCGCCAGCAGCTTCGCCTGGACAGGGAGCACAGATACGCAGTATTTT
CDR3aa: CASSFAWTGSTDTQYF

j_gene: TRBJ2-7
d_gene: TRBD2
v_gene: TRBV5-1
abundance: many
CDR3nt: TGCGCCAGCAGCTTGGGACTAGCTACCTACGAGCAGTACTTC
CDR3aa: CASSLGLATYEQYF

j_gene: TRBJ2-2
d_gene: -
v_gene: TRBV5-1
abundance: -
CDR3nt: TGCGCCAGCAGCTTCCAGGGTGGGGACACCGGGGAGCTGTTTTTT
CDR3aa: CASSFQGGDTGELFF

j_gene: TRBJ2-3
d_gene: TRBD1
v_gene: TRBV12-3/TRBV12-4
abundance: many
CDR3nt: TGTGCCAGCAATGACAGGGGTTGGACAGATACGCAGTATTTT
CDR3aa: CASNDRGWTDTQYF

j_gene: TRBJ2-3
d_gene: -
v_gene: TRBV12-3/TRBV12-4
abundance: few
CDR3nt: TGTGCCAGCGCGACTAGCACAGATACGCAGTATTTT
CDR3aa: CASATSTDTQYF

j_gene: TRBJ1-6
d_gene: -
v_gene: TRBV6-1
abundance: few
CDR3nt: TGTGCCAGCAGTAGGGGCGGGGTCATCTATTCACCCCTCCACTTT
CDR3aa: CASSRGGVIYSPLHF

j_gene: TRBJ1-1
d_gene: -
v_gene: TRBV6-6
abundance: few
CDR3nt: TGTGCCAGCACGTCTGAGGGGAACACTGAAGCTTTCTTT
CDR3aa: CASTSEGNTEAFF

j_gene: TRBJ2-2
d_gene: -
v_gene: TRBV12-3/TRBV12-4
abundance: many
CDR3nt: TGTGCCAGCAGTTTAGCAGGGCTCGGGGAGCTGTTTTTT
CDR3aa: CASSLAGLGELFF

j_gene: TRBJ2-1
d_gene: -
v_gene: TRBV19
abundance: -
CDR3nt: TGTGCCAGTAGTATGGGGCGCCTTGGGGAGCAGTTCTTC
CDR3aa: CASSMGRLGEQFF

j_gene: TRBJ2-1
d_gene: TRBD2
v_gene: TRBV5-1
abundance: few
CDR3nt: TGCGCCAGCAGCCCAGGACTAGCGGGCCCCAATGAGCAGTTCTTC
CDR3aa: CASSPGLAGPNEQFF

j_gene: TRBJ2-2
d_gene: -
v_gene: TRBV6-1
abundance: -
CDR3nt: TGTGCCAGCAGTGGGGGTCGAGGGTGGAACACCGGGGAGCTGTTTTTT
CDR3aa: CASSGGRGWNTGELFF

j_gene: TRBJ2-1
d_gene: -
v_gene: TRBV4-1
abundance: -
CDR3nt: TGCGCCAGCAGCCAAGTAAATCTAGTAAGTTACAATGAGCAGTTCTTC
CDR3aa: CASSQVNLVSYNEQFF

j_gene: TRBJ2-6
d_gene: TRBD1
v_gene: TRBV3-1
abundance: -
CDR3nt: TGTGCCAGCAGCCAAGGGGACAGGACCCTCTCTGGGGCCAACGTCCTGACTTTC
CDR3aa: CASSQGDRTLSGANVLTF

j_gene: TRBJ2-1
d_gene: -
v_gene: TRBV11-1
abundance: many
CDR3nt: TGTGCCAGCAGCCTTTTCCCCTTCAGAACGGGGCAACCCAACAATGAGCAGTTCTTC
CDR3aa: CASSLFPFRTGQPNNEQFF

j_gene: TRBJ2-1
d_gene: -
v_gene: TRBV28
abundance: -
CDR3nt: TGTGCCAGCAGACCCCTCTGGGGCGGGAAGCGCGAGCAGTTCTTC
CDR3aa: CASRPLWGGKREQFF

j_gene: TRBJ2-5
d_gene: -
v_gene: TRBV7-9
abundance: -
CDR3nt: TGTGCCAGCAGCTCCCTCAGCACCCAAGAGACCCAGTACTTC
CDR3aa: CASSSLSTQETQYF

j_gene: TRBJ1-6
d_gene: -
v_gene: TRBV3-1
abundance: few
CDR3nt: TGTGCCAGCAGCCAAGATGTAACGGTGTTGGGGTCACCCCTCCACTTT
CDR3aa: CASSQDVTVLGSPLHF

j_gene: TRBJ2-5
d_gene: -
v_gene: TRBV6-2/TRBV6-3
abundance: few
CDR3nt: TGTGCCAGCAGTCCTACGGAACTCAGGGAGACCCAGTACTTC
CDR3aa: CASSPTELRETQYF

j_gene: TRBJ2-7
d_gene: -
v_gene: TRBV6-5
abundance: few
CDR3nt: TGTGCCAGCAGTTACGCAACAGGGAAAGGTTACGAGCAGTACTTC
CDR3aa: CASSYATGKGYEQYF

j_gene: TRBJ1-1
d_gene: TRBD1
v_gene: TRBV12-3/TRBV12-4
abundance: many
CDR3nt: TGTGCCAGCAGCCCCGGGACAGGGTTGAAGACTGAAGCTTTCTTT
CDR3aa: CASSPGTGLKTEAFF

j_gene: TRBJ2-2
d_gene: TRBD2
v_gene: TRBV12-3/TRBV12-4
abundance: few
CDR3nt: TGTGCCAGCAGTAGACTAGCGGGGGCCTACACCGGGGAGCTGTTTTTT
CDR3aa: CASSRLAGAYTGELFF

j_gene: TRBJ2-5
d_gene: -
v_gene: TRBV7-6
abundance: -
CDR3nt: TGTGCCAGCAGCTCTCTATTGGTGGGTAAGGAGACCCAGTACTTC
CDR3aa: CASSSLLVGKETQYF

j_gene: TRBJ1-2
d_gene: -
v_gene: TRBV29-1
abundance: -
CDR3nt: TGCAGCGTAGACAGGTCCTCTAACTATGGCTACACCTTC
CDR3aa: CSVDRSSNYGYTF

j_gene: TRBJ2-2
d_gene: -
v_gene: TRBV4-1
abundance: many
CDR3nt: TGCGCCAGCAGCCAAGTATTAAGCCTGAACACCGGGGAGCTGTTTTTT
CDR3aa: CASSQVLSLNTGELFF

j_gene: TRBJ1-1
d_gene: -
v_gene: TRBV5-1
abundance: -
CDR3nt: TGCGCCAGCAGCATCTTAGGGGGGACTGAAGCTTTCTTT
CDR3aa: CASSILGGTEAFF

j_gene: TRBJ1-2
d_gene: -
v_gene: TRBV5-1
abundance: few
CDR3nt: TGCGCCAGCAGTACGGAAACTAAGGGCTACACCTTC
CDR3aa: CASSTETKGYTF

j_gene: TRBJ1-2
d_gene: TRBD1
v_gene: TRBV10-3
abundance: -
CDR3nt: TGTGCCATCAGTGAAGGACAGGGAGGTGGCTACACCTTC
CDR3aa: CAISEGQGGGYTF

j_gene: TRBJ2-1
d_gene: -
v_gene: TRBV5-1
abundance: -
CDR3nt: TGCGCCAGCACTCTTACCCCTAATGACAATGAGCAGTTCTTC
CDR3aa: CASTLTPNDNEQFF

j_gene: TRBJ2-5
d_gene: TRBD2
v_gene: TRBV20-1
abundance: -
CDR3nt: TGCAGTGCTCCCCGTATAGCGGGGGGATCACAAGAGACCCAGTACTTC
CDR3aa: CSAPRIAGGSQETQYF

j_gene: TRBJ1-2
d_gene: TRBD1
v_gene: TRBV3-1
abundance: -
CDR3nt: TGTGCCAGCAGCGGACAGGTTAACTATGGCTACACCTTC
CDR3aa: CASSGQVNYGYTF

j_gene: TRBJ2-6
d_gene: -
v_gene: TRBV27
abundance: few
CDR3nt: TGTGCCAGCAGTTTATCCCTGGGAGGGGCCAACGTCCTGACTTTC
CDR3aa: CASSLSLGGANVLTF

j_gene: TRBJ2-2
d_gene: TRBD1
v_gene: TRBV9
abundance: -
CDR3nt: TGTGCCAGCAGCCCCCAGCCCGACAGGGGAGGATGGTCAAACACCGGGGAGCTGTTTTTT
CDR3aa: CASSPQPDRGGWSNTGELFF